This T cell receptor beta chain was profiled in a study of T cells in localized non-small cell lung cancer. A word on this clone: Its antigen is as yet unknown.

V lost 4 bases, J lost 6 bases, and 7 bases stayed unmatched. The CDR3 has 14 residues. Germline CDR1 is SGHRS and CDR2 is YFSETQ. Libraries were prepared by immunoSEQ multiplex PCR; TCRdb keeps only in-frame clonotypes and omits some of them. This table has under 65,000 clones, roughly four fifths appearing once. Regarding the study as a whole: Among the tissues sampled, uninvolved adjacent lung had the highest T cell clonality, above tumor. Longer overall survival was linked to higher blood T cell density. In adjacent lung appeared a median 57 of the top 100 tumor clones.

This sequence joins TRBV5-1 and TRBJ1-2; 9 nucleotides match TRBD1. Sequenced here: peripheral blood, sampled before any cancer treatment. The clonotype originates from a female donor older than 55 with stage II squamous cell lung carcinoma. The CDR3, as DNA: TGCGCCAGCAGCCGATTGACAGGGGGTGATGGCTACACCTTC. This sequence encodes CASSRLTGGDGYTF. The full variable domain, its missing parts supplied by reference TRBV5-1 and TRBJ1-2, is KAGVTQTPRYLIKTRGQQVTLSCSPISGHRSVSWYQQTPGQGLQFLFEYFSETQRNKGNFPGRFSGRQFSNSRSEMNVSTLELGDSALYLCASSRLTGGDGYTFGSGTRLTVV.